A single sample is the source of the 23 T cell receptor beta chains below, sequenced in a study of OX40 agonist ivuxolimab in advanced cancers. Sequencing was performed with immunoSEQ multiplex PCR; in TCRdb, only in-frame clones are kept and a portion is missing. Of 90,000 to 120,000 clones in the sample, less than 95% were seen once. The source material was CD4+ or CD8+ T cells sorted from blood, sampled in a trial of the OX40 agonist ivuxolimab. The receptors derive from an adult with an advanced solid tumor such as melanoma, head and neck, liver or kidney cancer.

This rearrangement joins TRBV4-3 to TRBJ2-1; D remains unclear. This CDR3 region has 15 residues. V was trimmed by 0 bases and J by 0 bases, leaving 6 bases between them. CDR1 is LGHNA and CDR2 is YSLEER in the germline V gene. The DNA for the CDR3 is TGCGCCAGCAGCCAAGACAGCCCCTCCTACAATGAGCAGTTCTTC. Encoded protein: CASSQDSPSYNEQFF.

The chain uses TRBV21-1 and TRBJ2-2. TRBV21-1 is an annotated pseudogene. The CDR3 sequence is 17 residues long. CDR3 protein: CASSKVGHDSNTGELFF. CDR3 in DNA: TGTGCCAGCAGCAAAGTTGGGCACGACTCGAACACCGGGGAGCTGTTTTTT.

V usage is TRBV11-3 and J usage is TRBJ2-2, with 7 bases lining up with TRBD1. The CDR3 has 15 amino acids. Germline V gene data show CDR1 as SGHNT and CDR2 as YENEEA. V was pared by 1 base and J by 3 bases, with 2 bases of the junction left unmatched. In DNA, the CDR3 is TGTGCCAGCAGCTTAGGACAGGGCTACACCGGGGAGCTGTTTTTT. Amino acids: CASSLGQGYTGELFF.

The gene calls are TRBV4-3 and TRBJ1-2, with 7 bases identical to TRBD1. This CDR3 spans 16 amino acids. V was pared by 5 bases and J by 6 bases, with 15 bases of the junction left unmatched. Germline V gene sequence: CDR1 LGHNA, CDR2 YSLEER. This CDR3 is CASSFQLTGLLDGYTF. CDR3 nucleotides: TGCGCCAGCAGCTTCCAACTGACAGGGCTACTTGATGGCTACACCTTC.

The V call is TRBV28, the J call TRBJ2-1, with D uncertain. The germline V gene encodes CDR1 MDHEN and CDR2 SYDVKM. Trimming removed 5 bases from V and 0 bases from J, with 14 bases in between. This CDR3 is built from 16 residues. This CDR3 reads CASSPPQSSSYNEQFF. CDR3 DNA sequence: TGTGCCAGCAGTCCCCCACAGAGTAGCTCCTACAATGAGCAGTTCTTC.

The chain joins TRBV7-6 to TRBJ2-3, with D possibly TRBD2 on 6 matching bases. Germline V CDR1 and CDR2: SGHVS, FNYEAQ. V was shortened by 5 bases and J by 6 bases, with 18 bases between the two germline ends. The CDR3 has 15 residues. The CDR3 loop is CASSPNPSEGDTQYF. CDR3 bases: TGTGCCAGCAGCCCTAATCCCTCGGAGGGGGATACGCAGTATTTT.

The rearrangement uses TRBV9 and TRBJ1-6; 8 bases are shared with TRBD1. The trim removed 1 base at V and 7 bases at J, leaving 4 bases unmatched. The CDR3 is 15 amino acids. Germline V gene lookup returns CDR1 SGDLS and CDR2 YYNGEE. CDR3 coding DNA: TGTGCCAGCAGCGTAACTCAGGGGGCGAATTCACCCCTCCACTTT. Protein sequence: CASSVTQGANSPLHF. Full variable domain (missing parts from reference TRBV9 and TRBJ1-6): DSGVTQTPKHLITATGQRVTLRCSPRSGDLSVYWYQQSLDQGLQFLIQYYNGEERAKGNILERFSAQQFPDLHSELNLSSLELGDSALYFCASSVTQGANSPLHFGNGTRLTVT.

This rearrangement joins TRBV15 to TRBJ1-1, with unresolved D. This CDR3 is built from 14 residues. Looked up from germline, CDR1 is LNHNV and CDR2 is YYDKDF (reference sequence). Trimming shortened V by 3 bases and J by 1 base, and 9 bases separated the two germline ends. This CDR3 reads CATSSGGWNTEAFF. DNA of the CDR3: TGTGCCACCAGCAGCGGAGGGTGGAACACTGAAGCTTTCTTT.

V gene TRBV27 combines with J gene TRBJ2-5; D may match TRBD1 or TRBD2 (7 bases each). Deletions cut 7 bases from V and 5 bases from J, with 14 bases between. The CDR3 length is 13 residues. Germline CDR1 reads MNHEY; CDR2 reads SMNVEV (reference sequence). The CDR3 is CASTLRGGETQYF. CDR3 coding DNA: TGTGCCAGCACCCTCAGGGGGGGGGAGACCCAGTACTTC.

The V call is TRBV7-3, the J call TRBJ2-2, with D perhaps given as TRBD1 or TRBD2 (6 bases each). The V and J ends lost 0 bases and 4 bases respectively, with 15 bases between them. The CDR3 sequence is 17 residues long. Per the germline V gene, CDR1 is SGHTA and CDR2 is FQGTGA. The CDR3: CASSLTGGQGGTGELFF. The CDR3 region has the DNA TGTGCCAGCAGCTTAACGGGGGGCCAAGGGGGCACCGGGGAGCTGTTTTTT.

The chain joins TRBV5-4 to TRBJ2-3; D is unresolved. The CDR3 length is 19 residues. Trimming removed 4 bases at V and 0 bases at J, with 24 bases between. Germline V gives CDR1 SGHNT, CDR2 YYREEE (reference sequence). In DNA form, the CDR3 reads TGTGCCAGCAGCCCCGGCCCGGGCCCTTTTCAACCTAGCACAGATACGCAGTATTTT. This translates into CASSPGPGPFQPSTDTQYF.

The chain is built from TRBV5-1 and TRBJ2-3, with D unresolved. Germline V gene lookup returns CDR1 SGHRS and CDR2 YFSETQ. V lost 0 bases to trimming and J lost 0 bases, with 5 bases between them. This CDR3 region has 14 residues. CDR3 nucleotide sequence: TGCGCCAGCAGCTTGGATCTTAGCACAGATACGCAGTATTTT. This encodes CASSLDLSTDTQYF.

This chain joins TRBV6-6 and TRBJ2-1; the match to TRBD2 covers 8 bases. The CDR3 spans 16 residues. The V and J ends lost 3 bases and 7 bases, in that order; junction bases with no gene match: 11. Germline assignment: CDR1 MNHNY and CDR2 SVGAGI (reference sequence). CDR3 residues: CASSYSGVGNGNEQFF. The CDR3 DNA is TGTGCCAGCAGTTATAGCGGGGTCGGCAATGGGAATGAGCAGTTCTTC.

This chain joins TRBV7-6 and TRBJ2-7, with D possibly being TRBD1 (6 bases). V shed 4 bases and J shed 8 bases, with 12 bases lying between them. The CDR3 contains 12 residues. Germline-derived CDR1 and CDR2 are SGHVS and FNYEAQ. The DNA for the CDR3 is TGTGCCAGCAGCTCCTACAGGGATCAGCAGTACTTC. This sequence encodes CASSSYRDQQYF.

The chain has TRBV28 and TRBJ1-1; D gene uncertain. The germline V gene encodes CDR1 MDHEN and CDR2 SYDVKM. V was pared by 8 bases and J by 0 bases, with 7 bases between. The CDR3 length is 12 residues. CDR3 protein: CASGRMNTEAFF. DNA for the CDR3: TGTGCCAGCGGCAGGATGAACACTGAAGCTTTCTTT.

The rearrangement joins TRBV7-9 to TRBJ1-2; 10 nucleotides agree with TRBD1. This CDR3 has 19 residues. The V segment lost 5 bases and the J segment 5 bases; nucleotides outside the gene matches: 20. Germline V lookup: CDR1 SEHNR, CDR2 FQNEAQ (reference sequence). Here the CDR3 DNA reads TGTGCCAGCAGCCACCGTCAGCTAACACGGACAGGGGGGCTTTATGGCTACACCTTC. This codes for CASSHRQLTRTGGLYGYTF.

The genes are TRBV2 and TRBJ2-2; TRBD2 is a possible D gene (5 bases). Trimming took 6 bases from V and 3 from J, leaving 14 bases between them. Germline CDR1 SNHLY, CDR2 FYNNEI. There are 15 residues in the CDR3. CDR3 region: CASRSSTSYTGELFF. As DNA, the CDR3 is TGTGCCAGCAGATCGAGTACTAGTTACACCGGGGAGCTGTTTTTT.

The chain uses TRBV6-6 and TRBJ2-5; TRBD1 matches 9 bases. The CDR3 contains 15 residues. With 7 bases clipped from V and 2 bases from J, the junction kept 8 bases outside the gene matches. The germline gives CDR1 MNHNY, CDR2 SVGAGI (reference sequence). The CDR3 region is CASTTGQGRQETQYF. In nucleotides, the CDR3 is TGTGCCAGCACCACGGGACAGGGAAGGCAAGAGACCCAGTACTTC.

This clone was observed a few times. The chain joins TRBV10-3 to TRBJ1-1, with 8 positions matching TRBD1. The CDR3 contains 16 residues. Unmatched junction bases numbered 14, after V lost 10 bases and J lost 1 base. Germline V gene lookup returns CDR1 ENHRY and CDR2 SYGVKD. CDR3 sequence reads: CASTIGQGRANTEAFF. DNA for the CDR3: TGTGCCAGCACGATTGGACAGGGCAGGGCGAACACTGAAGCTTTCTTT.

This chain uses TRBV27 with TRBJ2-4; possible D gene TRBD1, 5 bases. The V end lost 5 bases, the J end lost 0 bases, and 11 bases lay between the germline ends. CDR1 and CDR2 (germline): MNHEY, SMNVEV (reference sequence). The CDR3 extends over 15 amino acids. The CDR3 spells CASSPDTTAKNIQYF. In DNA, the CDR3 is TGTGCCAGCAGTCCGGACACGACAGCCAAAAACATTCAGTACTTC.

The genes are TRBV5-4 and TRBJ2-3, with TRBD2 matching over 8 bases. The junction had 1 base not matched to a gene; V was cut back by 0 bases and J by 4 bases. CDR1 and CDR2 from the germline V gene are SGHNT and YYREEE (reference sequence). This CDR3 has 14 amino acids. CDR3: CASSLGLAPDTQYF. Here the CDR3 DNA reads TGTGCCAGCAGCTTGGGACTAGCGCCAGATACGCAGTATTTT. The complete variable domain, with remaining parts taken from reference TRBV5-4 and TRBJ2-3, reads ETGVTQSPTHLIKTRGQQVTLRCSSQSGHNTVSWYQQALGQGPQFIFQYYREEENGRGNFPPRFSGLQFPNYSSELNVNALELDDSALYLCASSLGLAPDTQYFGPGTRLTVL.

The chain links TRBV5-1 to TRBJ1-1, with D tentatively TRBD1 (6 bases). V shed 2 bases and J shed 3 bases, with 8 bases lying between them. This CDR3 region has 13 residues. Germline V CDR1 and CDR2: SGHRS, YFSETQ. In DNA, the CDR3 is TGCGCCAGCAGCTTCAAGGGGGACACTGAAGCTTTCTTT. Translation gives CASSFKGDTEAFF.

The CDR3 DNA follows: TGTGCCAGCAGCTTAAGGACTACGCAAGAGACCCAGTACTTC. The encoded protein is CASSLRTTQETQYF. The chain has TRBV5-6 and TRBJ2-5, with a tentative D call TRBD2 (6 bases). Germline CDR1 and CDR2: SGHDT and YYEEEE. With 2 bases removed from V and 2 bases from J, the gap between germline ends came to 10 bases. This CDR3 is 14 amino acids long. Drawing the rest from reference TRBV5-6 and TRBJ2-5, the complete variable domain is DAGVTQSPTHLIKTRGQQVTLRCSPKSGHDTVSWYQQALGQGPQFIFQYYEEEERQRGNFPDRFSGHQFPNYSSELNVNALLLGDSALYLCASSLRTTQETQYFGPGTRLLVL.